This T cell receptor beta chain stems from a study of graft-versus-host responses after intestinal transplantation. Looking at the study overall: The transplants performed in recipients were multivisceral, liver-intestinal, or isolated intestinal. Induction with anti-thymocyte globulin, then tacrolimus and steroids for about 3 years, was given to all recipients.

Clones were read by immunoSEQ multiplex PCR, and TCRdb kept only the in-frame ones, dropping some. The table shows over 7,500 clones, with around 79% occurring only once. The CDR3 is made up of 10 amino acids. Germline V CDR1 and CDR2: SEHNR, FQNEAQ (reference sequence). V dropped 5 bases and J dropped 14 bases, with 7 bases sitting between them. Study observations and caveats: Detected in recipient marrow were GvH clones, some of which were first observed in ileum or blood. Allografts of patients with graft-donor T cell macrochimerism showed high graft-versus-host to host-versus-graft clone ratios.

Remarks on this clone: Its antigen remains unknown.

To release intraepithelial and lamina propria lymphocytes, the graft tissue was processed. The receptor was derived from a human patient who received an intestinal transplant, so some T cells may come from the graft donor. This chain connects TRBV7-9 to TRBJ1-6; D is ambiguous. Material: ileum tissue, obtained 472 days after intestinal transplantation. This CDR3 is CASSPGALHF. The CDR3 DNA reads as TGTGCCAGCAGCCCCGGGGCCCTCCACTTT.